Listed below are T cell receptor beta chains from one sample, sequenced in a study of cytomegalovirus exposure and HLA in healthy donors. Repertoires were generated with immunoSEQ multiplex PCR, while TCRdb's copy carries only in-frame clones and drops some. The sample contains fewer than 200,000 clones, just over 70% of which appear only once. The sequenced sample consisted of PBMCs. The receptors originated from a human donor in good health. CDR3s include the opening cysteine and the closing phenylalanine or tryptophan. A D gene is named only where the DNA matches it firmly. Some rows have no size entry. The others give once, few or many, or a class for an expanded clone.

>TRBD1|few|TRBJ1-2|TRBV6-5
CASRPDRGLGGYTF
TGTGCCAGTAGGCCCGACAGGGGGCTGGGCGGCTACACCTTC
>TRBD1|NA|TRBJ1-2|TRBV19
CASSISGTGAVRGYTF
TGTGCCAGTAGTATCTCCGGGACAGGGGCAGTAAGGGGCTACACCTTC
>TRBD2|NA|TRBJ2-3|TRBV7-6
CASSPRSGGATDTQYF
TGTGCCAGCAGCCCCCGTAGCGGGGGGGCCACAGATACGCAGTATTTT
>TRBD1|NA|TRBJ2-7|TRBV4-1
CASSQVAGQGGWGQYF
TGCGCCAGCAGCCAAGTTGCGGGACAGGGCGGTTGGGGGCAGTACTTC
>NA|NA|TRBJ1-2|TRBV25-1
CASSESRYGYTF
TGTGCCAGCAGTGAATCCCGCTATGGCTACACCTTC
>TRBD2|NA|TRBJ2-3|TRBV25-1
CASSFPGISGGVAYTQYF
TGTGCCAGCAGTTTCCCTGGGATTAGCGGGGGGGTCGCTTATACGCAGTATTTT
>TRBD1|NA|TRBJ1-4|TRBV5-1
CASGRTGEDEKLFF
TGCGCCAGCGGTCGGACAGGGGAAGATGAAAAACTGTTTTTT
>TRBD1|NA|TRBJ2-7|TRBV28
CASSLLGTDYEQYF
TGTGCCAGCAGTTTATTGGGGACAGACTACGAGCAGTACTTC
>TRBD1|NA|TRBJ1-1|TRBV19
CASTTGGLTEAFF
TGTGCCAGTACTACAGGGGGGCTCACTGAAGCTTTCTTT
>NA|NA|TRBJ2-7|TRBV7-2
CASSLRGSYEQYF
TGTGCCAGCAGCTTACGGGGGTCCTACGAGCAGTACTTC
>TRBD2|NA|TRBJ2-3|TRBV9
CASSPLDGLALTDTQYF
TGTGCCAGCAGCCCCCTGGATGGACTAGCCCTCACAGATACGCAGTATTTT
>TRBD2|NA|TRBJ2-1|TRBV27
CASSLAGSSYNEQFF
TGTGCCAGCAGCTTAGCGGGGAGCTCCTACAATGAGCAGTTCTTC
>TRBD1|NA|TRBJ1-1|TRBV7-2
CASRPQGRTEAFF
TGTGCCAGCAGGCCACAGGGGAGGACTGAAGCTTTCTTT
>NA|NA|TRBJ1-1|TRBV7-8
CASSFDGLRGGTEAFF
TGTGCCAGCAGCTTCGACGGCCTTAGAGGGGGCACTGAAGCTTTCTTT
>TRBD2|NA|TRBJ2-3|TRBV2
CASSDAGGTTSTDTQYF
TGTGCCAGCAGTGACGCGGGGGGCACTACTAGCACAGATACGCAGTATTTT
>TRBD2|NA|TRBJ2-2|TRBV5-1
CASSLGGGANTGELFF
TGCGCCAGCAGCTTGGGCGGGGGGGCGAACACCGGGGAGCTGTTTTTT
>TRBD1|NA|TRBJ1-3|TRBV10-3
CAIIGTGGNTIYF
TGTGCCATCATCGGGACAGGGGGCAACACCATATATTTT
>NA|NA|TRBJ1-4|TRBV19
CASSIIVAAGLTEKLFF
TGTGCCAGTAGTATAATTGTGGCGGCGGGGCTGACTGAAAAACTGTTTTTT
>NA|NA|TRBJ1-5|TRBV5-6
CASSFGGLGNQPQHF
TGTGCCAGCAGCTTCGGGGGTCTTGGAAATCAGCCCCAGCATTTT
>TRBD2|few|TRBJ2-7|TRBV7-8
CASSLTPGLGYEQYF
TGTGCCAGCAGCCTGACCCCGGGACTAGGGTACGAGCAGTACTTC
>TRBD1|NA|TRBJ1-1|TRBV11-2
CASSSGGTEAFF
TGTGCCAGCAGCTCAGGGGGCACTGAAGCTTTCTTT
>TRBD1|NA|TRBJ2-7|TRBV15
CATSYIRTGGFHEQYF
TGTGCCACCAGCTATATTAGGACAGGGGGCTTCCACGAGCAGTACTTC
>TRBD2|NA|TRBJ2-5|TRBV18
CASSTSGGAQETQYF
TGTGCCAGCTCGACTAGCGGGGGGGCTCAAGAGACCCAGTACTTC
>TRBD1|once|TRBJ1-4|TRBV18
CASSRDRGGEKLFF
TGTGCCAGCTCAAGGGACAGGGGAGGCGAAAAACTGTTTTTT
>NA|NA|TRBJ2-7|TRBV7-9
CASSFSAAGQYF
TGTGCCAGCAGCTTTTCAGCGGCGGGGCAGTACTTC